This TCR beta chain was observed in a study of Ad26.COV2.S vaccination and SARS-CoV-2 variants. Study-level background: It was the COV1001 Ad26.COV2.S trial arm that included the donor. Study findings and constraints: Placebo recipients showed lower spike-specific TCR breadth than vaccinees.

As regards this clone: What it binds is not known.

The germline CDR1 and CDR2 sequences are SEHNR and FQNEAQ (reference sequence). Trimming took 4 bases from V and 6 from J; bases not matched to a gene: 7. The CDR3 is 14 amino acids. Specified treatment: roughly 20 received Ad26.COV2.S at low or high dose, single or two shots; about 5 received placebo; per-sample allocation not given. Sampling took place 63 days after the first vaccine or placebo injection. Only in-frame clones appear in the TCRdb table, and some are missing; sequencing was by immunoSEQ multiplex PCR. Of roughly 390,000 clones listed, roughly nine tenths were seen once; the top ten hold around 3.4%.

The material sequenced was peripheral blood, taken in a trial of Ad26.COV2.S vaccine versus placebo. The TCR originated in a person between 18 and 60 years old who received the Ad26.COV2.S COVID-19 vaccine or a placebo. This sequence joins TRBV7-9 and TRBJ2-7; 9 bases map to TRBD1. The CDR3 sequence: CASSSRTGASEQYF. The CDR3 nucleotides read TGTGCCAGCAGCTCCCGGACAGGGGCCTCCGAGCAGTACTTC.